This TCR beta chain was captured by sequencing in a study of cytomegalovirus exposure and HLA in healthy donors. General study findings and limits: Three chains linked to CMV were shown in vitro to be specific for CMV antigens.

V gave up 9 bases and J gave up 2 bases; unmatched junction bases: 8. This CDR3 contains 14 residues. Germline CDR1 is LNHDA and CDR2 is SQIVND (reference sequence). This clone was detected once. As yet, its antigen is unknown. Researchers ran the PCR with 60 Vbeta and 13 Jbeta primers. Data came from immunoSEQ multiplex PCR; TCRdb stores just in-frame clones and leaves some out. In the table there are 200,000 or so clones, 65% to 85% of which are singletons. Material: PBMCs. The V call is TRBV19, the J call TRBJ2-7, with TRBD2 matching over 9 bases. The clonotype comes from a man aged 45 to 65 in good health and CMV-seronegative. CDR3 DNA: TGTGCCAGACGGGGTAGCGGGAGACCCTACGAGCAGTACTTC. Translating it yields CARRGSGRPYEQYF.